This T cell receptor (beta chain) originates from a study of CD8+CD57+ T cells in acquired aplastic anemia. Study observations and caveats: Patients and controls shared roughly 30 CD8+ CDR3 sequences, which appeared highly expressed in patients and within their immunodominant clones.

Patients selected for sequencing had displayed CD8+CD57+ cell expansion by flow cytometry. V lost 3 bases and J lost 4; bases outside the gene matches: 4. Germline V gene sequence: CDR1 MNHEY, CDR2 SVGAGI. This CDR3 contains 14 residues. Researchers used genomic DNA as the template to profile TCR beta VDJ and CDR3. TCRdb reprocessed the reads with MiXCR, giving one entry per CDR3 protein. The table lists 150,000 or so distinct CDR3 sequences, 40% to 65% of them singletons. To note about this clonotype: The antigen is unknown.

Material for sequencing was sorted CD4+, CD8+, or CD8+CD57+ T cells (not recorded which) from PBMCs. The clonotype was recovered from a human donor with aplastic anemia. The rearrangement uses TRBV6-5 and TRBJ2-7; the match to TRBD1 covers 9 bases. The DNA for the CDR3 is TGTGCCAGCAGTTATGGGACAGGGAGGTACGAGCAGTACTTC. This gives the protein CASSYGTGRYEQYF.